This T cell receptor beta chain is drawn from a study of blood T cell repertoires in COVID-19. Study details: The study drew acute and convalescent COVID-19 samples from the United States, Italy and Spain. The analysed material was cDNA or gDNA that came from T cells, B-cell-depleted T cells, or PBMCs.

Under the authors' procedure: Amplification of reference gene primers provided the estimated nucleated cell counts. Sequencing was performed with immunoSEQ multiplex PCR; in TCRdb, only in-frame clones are kept and a portion is missing. The V and J calls and clone size come from that table; D and trimming were worked out from the DNA. This sample yields 170,000 or so clones, of which roughly 77% are seen a single time; roughly 6.8% belongs to the top ten. CDR3 length: 13 residues. The ends were cut back, 2 bases at V and 4 bases at J, with 6 bases in the middle. The V gene's germline CDR1 is MNHEY and CDR2 SVGEGT. This clone came up a few times.

The V and J genes are TRBV6-2 or TRBV6-3 and TRBJ1-5; unclear D gene. Sequenced input: peripheral blood. The clonotype comes from a man between 65 and 80 years old with active or convalescent COVID-19. The CDR3 region is CASSYVLNQPQHF. The CDR3 nucleotides read TGTGCCAGCAGTTACGTCCTAAATCAGCCCCAGCATTTT.